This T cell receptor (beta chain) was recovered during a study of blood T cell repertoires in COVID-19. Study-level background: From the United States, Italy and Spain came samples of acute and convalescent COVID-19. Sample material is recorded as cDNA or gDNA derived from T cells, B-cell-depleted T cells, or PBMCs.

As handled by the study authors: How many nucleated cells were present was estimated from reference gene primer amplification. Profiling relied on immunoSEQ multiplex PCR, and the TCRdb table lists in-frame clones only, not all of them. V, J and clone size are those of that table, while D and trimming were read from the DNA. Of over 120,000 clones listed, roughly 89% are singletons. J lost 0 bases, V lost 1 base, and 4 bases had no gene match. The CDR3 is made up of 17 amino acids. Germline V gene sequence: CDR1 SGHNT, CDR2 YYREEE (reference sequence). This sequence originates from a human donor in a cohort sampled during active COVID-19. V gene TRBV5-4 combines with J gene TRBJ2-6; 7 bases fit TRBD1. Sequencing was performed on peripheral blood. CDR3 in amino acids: CASSLSTGSSGANVLTF. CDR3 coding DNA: TGTGCCAGCAGCTTGTCGACAGGGAGCTCTGGGGCCAACGTCCTGACTTTC.